One and the same sample provided the 28 T cell receptor beta chains below, sequenced in a study of T cell repertoires in cytomegalovirus infection. TCRdb passed the reads through MiXCR, listing each CDR3 protein once. This repertoire shows approximately 500,000 distinct CDR3 sequences, 11% found once; its top ten account for approximately 10%. Sequencing input: PBMCs. These receptors all stem from a human donor in good health (CMV status not recorded). Some clones in this sample may be carry-over from other donors' samples.

This clonotype was detected many times. The chain has TRBV27 and TRBJ2-1, with TRBD1 identical over 10 bases. V trimming: 6 bases; J trimming: 9 bases; junction bases outside the gene matches: 8. The CDR3 runs 14 residues. The V gene's germline CDR1 is MNHEY and CDR2 SMNVEV (reference sequence). The CDR3 loop is CASSPLTGGGEQFF. In DNA, the CDR3 is TGTGCCAGCAGCCCACTGACAGGGGGCGGTGAGCAGTTCTTC.

This clonotype was counted many times. The gene calls are TRBV6-1 and TRBJ1-1; no firm D call. This CDR3 is 14 amino acids long. V shed 6 bases and J shed 4 bases, with 15 bases lying between them. CDR1 is MNHNS and CDR2 is SASEGT in the germline V gene. In DNA, the CDR3 is TGTGCCAGCAGCCTTAGCCCCTCTTTCACTGAAGCTTTCTTT. Translated, it gives CASSLSPSFTEAFF.

The rearrangement links TRBV20-1 to TRBJ2-5, with a tentative D call TRBD2 (7 bases). V lost 6 bases and J lost 2, with 16 bases in between. CDR1 and CDR2 (germline): DFQATT, SNEGSKA (reference sequence). The CDR3 extends over 14 amino acids. The CDR3 sequence: CSAARGGGQETQYF. The CDR3 nucleotides read TGCAGTGCCGCCCGAGGGGGGGGGCAAGAGACCCAGTACTTC.

The sample holds many counts of this clonotype. The V and J genes are TRBV7-2 and TRBJ2-5; 9 nucleotides agree with TRBD2. Losses at the gene ends were 1 base for V and 5 bases for J; bases not matched to a gene: 5. CDR3 size: 15 residues. Per germline, CDR1 SGHTA and CDR2 FQGNSA. DNA of the CDR3: TGTGCCAGCAGCTTAGAGGCGGGAGGGGGGGAGACCCAGTACTTC. Translating it yields CASSLEAGGGETQYF.

This clonotype has a count of ten or more. V and J are TRBV11-2 and TRBJ1-5; unclear D gene. The CDR3 sequence is 14 residues long. Germline V gene sequence: CDR1 SGHAT, CDR2 FQNNGV. Trimming removed 5 bases from V and 7 bases from J, with 15 bases in between. The CDR3 DNA reads TGTGCCAGCAGCCGTGGAGGAAGGGTACAGCCCCAGCATTTT. Encoded protein: CASSRGGRVQPQHF.

The chain has TRBV7-9 and TRBJ2-7, with D maybe TRBD2 (6 bases). Germline CDR1 reads SEHNR; CDR2 reads FQNEAQ (reference sequence). The CDR3 loop spans 14 amino acids. Trimming took 2 bases from V and 7 from J, leaving 15 bases between them. This CDR3 is CASSLSGSREEQYF. DNA of the CDR3: TGTGCCAGCAGCTTAAGCGGGTCAAGGGAAGAGCAGTACTTC.

This clonotype was counted at least ten times. V is TRBV6-1 and J is TRBJ1-1; 7 bases map to TRBD1. Trimming at V came to 4 bases and at J to 0 bases, leaving 5 bases not matched to a gene. The germline CDR1 and CDR2 sequences are MNHNS and SASEGT. The CDR3 totals 15 residues. The chain's CDR3 is CASSVWGQMNTEAFF. DNA for the CDR3: TGTGCCAGCAGTGTGTGGGGACAGATGAACACTGAAGCTTTCTTT.

This clonotype has at least ten counts. This chain connects TRBV4-2 to TRBJ1-5; no firm D call. CDR3 length: 15 amino acids. Germline lookup yields CDR1 LGHNA and CDR2 YNFKEQ. V shed 1 base and J shed 3 bases, with 10 bases lying between them. CDR3 amino acids: CASSQGRANNQPQHF. In DNA, the CDR3 is TGTGCCAGCAGCCAAGGTCGGGCGAACAATCAGCCCCAGCATTTT.

In its sample, this clonotype was seen a few times. The chain combines TRBV13 with TRBJ2-2; D call uncertain. With 1 base removed from V and 5 bases from J, the gap between germline ends came to 5 bases. Germline-derived CDR1 and CDR2 are PRHDT and FYEKMQ (reference sequence). CDR3 length: 13 amino acids. The DNA for the CDR3 is TGTGCCAGCAGCTTAGCCCAAACCGGGGAGCTGTTTTTT. Protein product: CASSLAQTGELFF.

This clonotype was picked up many times. The chain links TRBV7-6 to TRBJ1-5; the D is unclear. The CDR3 loop spans 14 amino acids. With 2 bases removed from V and 0 bases from J, the gap between germline ends came to 5 bases. Germline V gives CDR1 SGHVS, CDR2 FNYEAQ. The CDR3 nucleotides read TGTGCCAGCAGCTTATCGGATAGCAATCAGCCCCAGCATTTT. It encodes CASSLSDSNQPQHF.

This clonotype was seen many times. The genes are TRBV29-1 and TRBJ2-2; D unclear. Trimming removed 7 bases from V and 7 bases from J, with 10 bases in between. Germline values: CDR1 SQVTM, CDR2 ANQGSEA. The CDR3 spans 11 residues. The CDR3 reads CSGSIGGELFF. DNA for the CDR3: TGCAGCGGCAGCATAGGCGGGGAGCTGTTTTTT.

This clonotype has a count of ten or more. The V and J genes are TRBV6-1 and TRBJ2-7; 8 nucleotides line up with TRBD2. Germline assignment: CDR1 MNHNS and CDR2 SASEGT. Losses at the gene ends were 7 bases for V and 7 bases for J; bases not matched to a gene: 3. This CDR3 contains 11 residues. The CDR3 region has the DNA TGTGCCAGCACCACGGGAGGGGAGCAGTACTTC. Translation: CASTTGGEQYF.

Concerning this clonotype: A much larger clone lies one base from this, so it may be a read error. The chain couples TRBV20-1 to TRBJ2-1; 7 bases map to TRBD2. CDR1 is DFQATT, CDR2 SNEGSKA, per germline (reference sequence). The trim removed 5 bases at V and 2 bases at J, leaving 15 bases unmatched. This CDR3 spans 17 amino acids. The CDR3 reads CSARTGGLGNTYNEQFF. CDR3 bases: TGCAGTGCTCGTACGGGGGGACTGGGGAATACCTACAATGAGCAGTTCTTC.

The V and J genes are TRBV27 and TRBJ1-5, with a weak D call TRBD1 (5 bases). Trimming cost V 5 bases and J 2 bases, with 13 bases left between them. Germline CDR1 is MNHEY and CDR2 is SMNVEV (reference sequence). The CDR3 has 15 amino acids. CDR3 amino acids: CASSPNRMGNQPQHF. As DNA, the CDR3 is TGTGCCAGCAGTCCTAACAGGATGGGCAATCAGCCCCAGCATTTT.

CDR3 DNA sequence: TGCAGCGTTGAAAAGGACACCGATACGCAGTATTTT. Translated, it gives CSVEKDTDTQYF. This chain connects TRBV29-1 to TRBJ2-3, with D tentatively TRBD1 (5 bases). The germline gives CDR1 SQVTM, CDR2 ANQGSEA. This CDR3 is 12 amino acids long. V lost 2 bases and J lost 6, with 9 bases in between.

This clonotype occurred a few times. This sequence joins TRBV28 and TRBJ2-4; 9 nucleotides align to TRBD1. V dropped 1 base and J dropped 6; count of bases not matched to a gene: 1. This CDR3 is 14 amino acids long. Per germline, CDR1 MDHEN and CDR2 SYDVKM. The CDR3 bases are TGTGCCAGCAGTTTATCGACAGGGGGAAACATTCAGTACTTC. As protein: CASSLSTGGNIQYF. Full variable domain (remainder filled in from reference TRBV28 and TRBJ2-4): DVKVTQSSRYLVKRTGEKVFLECVQDMDHENMFWYRQDPGLGLRLIYFSYDVKMKEKGDIPEGYSVSREKKERFSLILESASTNQTSMYLCASSLSTGGNIQYFGAGTRLSVL.

This clonotype was picked up many times. The V gene is TRBV28, the J gene TRBJ1-2, with D maybe TRBD1 (5 bases). The CDR3 is 13 amino acids. V dropped 10 bases and J dropped 3 bases, with 15 bases sitting between them. CDR1 and CDR2 (germline): MDHEN, SYDVKM. As DNA, the CDR3 is TGTGCCACCTTACCCGGGGGGTACTATGGCTACACCTTC. Residues: CATLPGGYYGYTF.

The chain recombines TRBV7-9 with TRBJ2-3; 7 bases align to TRBD1. V lost 4 bases to trimming and J lost 1 base; unmatched junction nucleotides: 8. Per the germline V gene, CDR1 is SEHNR and CDR2 is FQNEAQ (reference sequence). The CDR3 extends over 16 amino acids. CDR3 nucleotide sequence: TGTGCCAGCAGCTCCCTCGACGGGACAGGCACAGATACGCAGTATTTT. Translating gives CASSSLDGTGTDTQYF.

This clonotype has just a few counts. The V call is TRBV20-1, the J call TRBJ1-1, with 8 positions matching TRBD1. This CDR3 has 15 residues. With V trimmed by 4 bases and J by 3 bases, 10 bases remained unmatched. From germline, CDR1 is DFQATT and CDR2 SNEGSKA (reference sequence). The CDR3 DNA reads as TGCAGTGCTATCACAGGGGGAAGGGGCTACACTGAAGCTTTCTTT. Amino acids: CSAITGGRGYTEAFF.

Ten or more counts support this clonotype. The chain combines TRBV2 with TRBJ2-7; 10 nucleotides match TRBD1. The germline gives CDR1 SNHLY, CDR2 FYNNEI. The CDR3 runs 15 residues. The J segment lost 3 bases and the V segment lost 4 bases, leaving 6 bases of the junction unmatched. The CDR3 DNA reads as TGTGCCAGCAGTGCGGGACAGGGGCCAGACTACGAGCAGTACTTC. Protein sequence: CASSAGQGPDYEQYF.

The genes are TRBV5-1 and TRBJ2-7; tentatively, D is TRBD2 (6 bases). This CDR3 has 16 amino acids. V lost 4 bases and J lost 6, with 23 bases in between. CDR1 is SGHRS, CDR2 YFSETQ, per germline. The CDR3 region has the DNA TGCGCCAGCAGCGAGGGAGGCTATGACACCTTCGGCGAGCAGTACTTC. Translating it yields CASSEGGYDTFGEQYF. The full variable domain, in which reference TRBV5-1 and TRBJ2-7 provide the parts outside the CDR3, is KAGVTQTPRYLIKTRGQQVTLSCSPISGHRSVSWYQQTPGQGLQFLFEYFSETQRNKGNFPGRFSGRQFSNSRSEMNVSTLELGDSALYLCASSEGGYDTFGEQYFGPGTRLTVT.

This clonotype has at least ten counts. The genes are TRBV18 and TRBJ2-1; D remains unclear. Germline CDR1 reads KGHSH; CDR2 reads LQKENI. V was pared by 2 bases and J by 8 bases, with 16 bases between. The CDR3 is 15 amino acids. The CDR3 nucleotides read TGTGCCAGCTCACCAGCTTCAGGAGTTGGCTATGAGCAGTTCTTC. It is translated as CASSPASGVGYEQFF.

The rearrangement uses TRBV20-1 and TRBJ1-2; 8 bases fit TRBD1. Losses at the gene ends were 4 bases for V and 8 bases for J; bases not matched to a gene: 12. The CDR3 is made up of 14 amino acids. Germline V lookup: CDR1 DFQATT, CDR2 SNEGSKA (reference sequence). The CDR3 DNA reads TGCAGTGCTATAGGACAGGGCGGGATCCGGGGCTACACCTTC. Protein: CSAIGQGGIRGYTF.

This clonotype was found a few times. The chain has TRBV2 and TRBJ1-1; D remains unclear. This CDR3 contains 13 residues. In germline, CDR1 is SNHLY, CDR2 FYNNEI. Trimming removed 5 bases at V and 1 base at J, with 8 bases between. CDR3 amino acids: CASSFQRNTEAFF. In nucleotides, the CDR3 is TGTGCCAGCAGTTTTCAGCGGAACACTGAAGCTTTCTTT.

This clonotype was seen at least ten times. The CDR3 is CASSLSPLLGSNEKLFF. The DNA of the CDR3 is TGTGCCAGCAGCCTCTCCCCTCTCTTGGGCTCGAATGAAAAACTGTTTTTT. The chain recombines TRBV11-2 with TRBJ1-4, with unresolved D. This CDR3 has 17 residues. V was shortened by 5 bases and J by 5 bases, with 21 bases between the two germline ends. CDR1 SGHAT and CDR2 FQNNGV come from the germline V gene.

There are many counts of this clonotype. V and J are TRBV10-3 and TRBJ1-4, with 7 bases that match TRBD1. Germline-derived CDR1 and CDR2 are ENHRY and SYGVKD. This CDR3 is built from 15 residues. V trimming: 6 bases; J trimming: 4 bases; junction bases outside the gene matches: 8. The CDR3 loop reads CAIRPGTALNEKLFF. The CDR3 coding sequence is TGTGCCATCAGGCCTGGGACAGCCCTTAATGAAAAACTGTTTTTT.

This clonotype was observed at least ten times. The genes are TRBV11-3 and TRBJ2-3; 8 bases map to TRBD2. V gave up 5 bases and J gave up 2 bases; unmatched junction bases: 9. Germline V gives CDR1 SGHNT, CDR2 YENEEA. The length of the CDR3 is 16 residues. The CDR3 spells CASSPDTSGYTDTQYF. CDR3 DNA sequence: TGTGCCAGCAGCCCGGACACTAGCGGCTACACAGATACGCAGTATTTT.

This clonotype was observed many times. The chain uses TRBV7-8 and TRBJ2-7; D is possibly TRBD1 (6 bases). The germline gives CDR1 SGHVS, CDR2 FQNEAQ. V was pared by 4 bases and J by 9 bases, with 16 bases between. The length of the CDR3 is 13 residues. The CDR3 DNA reads as TGTGCCAGCAGCTCGGGACACCCGTCGGGGCAGTACTTC. It encodes CASSSGHPSGQYF. The full variable domain, completed using reference TRBV7-8 and TRBJ2-7, is GAGVSQSPRYKVAKRGQDVALRCDPISGHVSLFWYQQALGQGPEFLTYFQNEAQLDKSGLPSDRFFAERPEGSVSTLKIQRTQQEDSAVYLCASSSGHPSGQYFGPGTRLTVT.